This T cell receptor beta chain appears in the sequencing data of a study of blood T cell repertoires in COVID-19. In the study overall: COVID-19 samples from acute and convalescent phases originated in the United States, Italy and Spain. T cells, B-cell-depleted T cells, or PBMCs provided the cDNA or gDNA that served as material.

V dropped 0 bases and J dropped 7; count of bases not matched to a gene: 3. The CDR3 runs 15 residues. Germline V gene sequence: CDR1 MRHNA, CDR2 SNTAGT. Under the authors' procedure: Estimation of nucleated cell counts relied on the amplification of reference gene primers. Some clones are missing from TCRdb's copy, which holds only in-frame ones; the method was immunoSEQ multiplex PCR. D and trimming were read from the DNA, whereas the V and J calls and clone size are those reported in that table. This sample yields about 12,000 clones, of which 72% are seen a single time; around 9.1% belongs to the top ten. While infection was still active, Seattle patients were enrolled and then followed longitudinally.

The TCR sequence derives from a man between 60 and 70 years old with COVID-19, enrolled during active disease. V is TRBV6-4 and J is TRBJ1-6, with 7 bases that match TRBD1. The sequencing input was peripheral blood. The CDR3 is CASSDSGTANSPLHF. As DNA, the CDR3 is TGTGCCAGCAGTGACTCAGGGACAGCAAATTCACCCCTCCACTTT.